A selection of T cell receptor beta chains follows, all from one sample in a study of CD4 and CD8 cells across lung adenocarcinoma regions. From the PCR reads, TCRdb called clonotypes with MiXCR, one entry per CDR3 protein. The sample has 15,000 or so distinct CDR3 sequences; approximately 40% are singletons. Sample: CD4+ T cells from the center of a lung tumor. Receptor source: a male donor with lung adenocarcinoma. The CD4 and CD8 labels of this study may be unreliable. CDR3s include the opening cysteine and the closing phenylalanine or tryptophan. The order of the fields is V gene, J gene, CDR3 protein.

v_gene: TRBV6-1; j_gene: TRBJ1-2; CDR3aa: CASSGRDRGDLGYTF
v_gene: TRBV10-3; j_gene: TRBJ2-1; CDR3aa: CAGHGGRDKDTQYF
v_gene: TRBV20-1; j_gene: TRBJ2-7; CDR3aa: CSAPHPGARIRSYEQYF
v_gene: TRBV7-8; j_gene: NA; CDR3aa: CASSLARTAVSYEQYF
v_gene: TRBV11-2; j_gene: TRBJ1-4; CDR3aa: CASSLQAATNEKLFF
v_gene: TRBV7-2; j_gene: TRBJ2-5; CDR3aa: CASSSLGGAGETQYF
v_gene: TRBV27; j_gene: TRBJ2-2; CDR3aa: CASSRKGGASTGELFF
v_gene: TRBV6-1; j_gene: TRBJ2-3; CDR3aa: CASSRQTGDTQYF
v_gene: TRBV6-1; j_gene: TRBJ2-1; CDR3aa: CASTRTASSYNEQFF
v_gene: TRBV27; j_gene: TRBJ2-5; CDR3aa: CASSLRGATTGIRFIAETQYF
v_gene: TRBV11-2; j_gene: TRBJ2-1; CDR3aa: CASSKSAADEQFF
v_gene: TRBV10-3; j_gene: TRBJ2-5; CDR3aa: CAVGGGRETDTQYF